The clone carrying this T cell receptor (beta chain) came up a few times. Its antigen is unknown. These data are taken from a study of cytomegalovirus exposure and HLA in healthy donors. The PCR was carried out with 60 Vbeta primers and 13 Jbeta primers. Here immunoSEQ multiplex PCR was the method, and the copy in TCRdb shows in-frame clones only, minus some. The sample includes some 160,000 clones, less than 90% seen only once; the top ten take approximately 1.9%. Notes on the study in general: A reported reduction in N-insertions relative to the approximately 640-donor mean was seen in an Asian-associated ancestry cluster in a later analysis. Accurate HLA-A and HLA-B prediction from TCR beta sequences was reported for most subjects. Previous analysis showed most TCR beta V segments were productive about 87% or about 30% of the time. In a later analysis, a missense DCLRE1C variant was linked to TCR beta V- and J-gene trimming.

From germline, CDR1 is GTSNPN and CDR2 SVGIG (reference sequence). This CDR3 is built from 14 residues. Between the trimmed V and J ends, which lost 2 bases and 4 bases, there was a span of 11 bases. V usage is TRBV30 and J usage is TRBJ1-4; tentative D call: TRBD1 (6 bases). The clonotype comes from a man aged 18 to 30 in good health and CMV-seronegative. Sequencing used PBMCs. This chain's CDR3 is CAWSLQGFNEKLFF. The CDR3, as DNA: TGTGCCTGGAGTCTACAGGGCTTTAATGAAAAACTGTTTTTT.